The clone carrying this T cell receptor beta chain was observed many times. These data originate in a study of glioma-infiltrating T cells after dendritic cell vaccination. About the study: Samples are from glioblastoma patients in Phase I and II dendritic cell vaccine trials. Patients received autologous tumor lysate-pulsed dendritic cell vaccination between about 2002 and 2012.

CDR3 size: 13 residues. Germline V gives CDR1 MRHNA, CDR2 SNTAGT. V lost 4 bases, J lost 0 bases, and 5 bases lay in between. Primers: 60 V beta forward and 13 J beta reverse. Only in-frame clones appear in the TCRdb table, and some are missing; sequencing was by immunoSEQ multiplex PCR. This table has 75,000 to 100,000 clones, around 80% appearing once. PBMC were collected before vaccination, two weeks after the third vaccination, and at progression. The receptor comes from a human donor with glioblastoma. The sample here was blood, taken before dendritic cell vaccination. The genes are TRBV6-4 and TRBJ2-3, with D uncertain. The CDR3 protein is CASSASSTDTQYF. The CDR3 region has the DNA TGTGCCAGCAGTGCCAGTAGCACAGATACGCAGTATTTT.